What follows are 5 T cell receptor beta chains derived from one specimen sequenced in a study of beta chain features in type 1 diabetes. Study-wide results and limits: Moderately but significantly shorter TCRB CDR3s were found in Type 1 diabetes patients in all four CD4+ subsets.

No antigens are known for them. Reverse transcription of all isolated RNA meant that expressed TCRB transcripts were sequenced. The table came from immunoSEQ multiplex PCR; TCRdb's copy has only in-frame clones and leaves some out. Counted here are about 28,000 clones, less than 75% occurring once; the ten biggest clones make up 2% to 3%. The specimen sequenced was Tregs from blood. The origin of the receptors is a woman aged 30 to 39 with type 1 diabetes.

The chain combines TRBV30 with TRBJ1-5; the D is unclear. Germline-derived CDR1 and CDR2 are GTSNPN and SVGIG (reference sequence). The ends were cut back, 0 bases at V and 2 bases at J, with 14 bases in the middle. The CDR3 has 16 amino acids. CDR3 protein: CAWSVQGGIGNQPQHF. As DNA, the CDR3 is TGTGCCTGGAGTGTACAAGGAGGGATTGGCAATCAGCCCCAGCATTTT.

This clone was counted only a few times. The CDR3 protein is CASSPGPGRELGETQYF. The CDR3 nucleotides are TGCGCCAGCAGCCCCGGGCCAGGGCGGGAGCTTGGGGAGACCCAGTACTTC. This chain connects TRBV4-1 to TRBJ2-5; TRBD2 matches 7 bases. V trimming: 4 bases; J trimming: 5 bases; junction bases outside the gene matches: 16. CDR1 is MGHRA and CDR2 is YSYEKL in the germline V gene. The CDR3 runs 17 residues.

The chain uses TRBV28 and TRBJ1-5, with D perhaps matching TRBD1 (6 bases). The CDR3 runs to 14 residues. CDR1 and CDR2 from the germline V gene are MDHEN and SYDVKM. V was trimmed by 5 bases and J by 5 bases, leaving 13 bases between them. The CDR3 sequence is CASSKRQDYQPQHF. CDR3 DNA: TGTGCCAGCAGTAAAAGACAGGATTATCAGCCCCAGCATTTT. Complete variable domain (other parts from reference TRBV28 and TRBJ1-5): DVKVTQSSRYLVKRTGEKVFLECVQDMDHENMFWYRQDPGLGLRLIYFSYDVKMKEKGDIPEGYSVSREKKERFSLILESASTNQTSMYLCASSKRQDYQPQHFGDGTRLSIL.

The CDR3 loop reads CSATGWNTEAFF. CDR3 bases: TGCAGCGCAACAGGGTGGAACACTGAAGCTTTCTTT. The V and J genes are TRBV29-1 and TRBJ1-1; D may be TRBD1 (6 bases). CDR3 length: 12 residues. Trimming cost V 7 bases and J 1 base, with 10 bases left between them. The germline V gene encodes CDR1 SQVTM and CDR2 ANQGSEA.

The J gene is TRBJ1-1, the V gene TRBV7-9; D not certain. This CDR3 contains 14 residues. Germline V CDR1 and CDR2: SEHNR, FQNEAQ (reference sequence). V lost 4 bases to trimming and J lost 0 bases, with 9 bases between them. The CDR3 sequence is CASSYPRVNTEAFF. The CDR3 DNA is TGTGCCAGCAGCTACCCTAGAGTGAACACTGAAGCTTTCTTT.